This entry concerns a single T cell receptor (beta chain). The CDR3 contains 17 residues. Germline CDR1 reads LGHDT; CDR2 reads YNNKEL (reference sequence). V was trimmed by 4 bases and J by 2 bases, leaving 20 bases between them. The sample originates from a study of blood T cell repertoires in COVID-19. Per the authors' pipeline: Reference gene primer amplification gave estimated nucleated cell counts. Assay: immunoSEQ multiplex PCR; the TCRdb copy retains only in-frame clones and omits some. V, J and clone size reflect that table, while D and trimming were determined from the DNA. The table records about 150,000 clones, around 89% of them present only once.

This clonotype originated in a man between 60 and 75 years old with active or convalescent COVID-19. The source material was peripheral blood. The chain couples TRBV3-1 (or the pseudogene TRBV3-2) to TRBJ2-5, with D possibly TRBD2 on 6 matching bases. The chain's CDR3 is CASSRGTSGRTQETQYF. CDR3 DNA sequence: TGTGCCAGCAGCCGAGGGACCAGCGGGCGGACGCAAGAGACCCAGTACTTC.